This T cell receptor (beta chain) originates from a study of T cell responses to AZD1222 COVID-19 vaccine. Study-level findings and limits: Increased Spike-specific TCR breadth and depth were observed after two AZD1222 doses. Most donors were white British and more were female, and clonal diversity was possibly underestimated. Targeting of unmutated variant regions was reportedly seen in nearly half of spike-specific TCRs. Mapped onto spike, vaccine-associated CD4 TCRs spanned it and were dominant at 160-218 and 743-854.

This clone was seen once. Antigen: not known. V shed 2 bases and J shed 4 bases, with 15 bases lying between them. Germline CDR1 and CDR2: MNHEY and SMNVEV (reference sequence). This CDR3 is 15 amino acids long. Repertoires were generated with immunoSEQ multiplex PCR, while TCRdb's copy carries only in-frame clones and drops some. Of 150,000 to 180,000 clones in the sample, around 87% were seen once. The receptor was derived from an adult who received the AZD1222 COVID-19 vaccine. Sequences were derived from peripheral blood, sampled 28 days after the second AZD1222 dose. The genes are TRBV27 and TRBJ2-7; perhaps TRBD2 as D (6 bases). CDR3 DNA: TGTGCCAGCAGTTTAGGGGCGGGGAAGGGTTACGAGCAGTACTTC. Amino acid sequence: CASSLGAGKGYEQYF.